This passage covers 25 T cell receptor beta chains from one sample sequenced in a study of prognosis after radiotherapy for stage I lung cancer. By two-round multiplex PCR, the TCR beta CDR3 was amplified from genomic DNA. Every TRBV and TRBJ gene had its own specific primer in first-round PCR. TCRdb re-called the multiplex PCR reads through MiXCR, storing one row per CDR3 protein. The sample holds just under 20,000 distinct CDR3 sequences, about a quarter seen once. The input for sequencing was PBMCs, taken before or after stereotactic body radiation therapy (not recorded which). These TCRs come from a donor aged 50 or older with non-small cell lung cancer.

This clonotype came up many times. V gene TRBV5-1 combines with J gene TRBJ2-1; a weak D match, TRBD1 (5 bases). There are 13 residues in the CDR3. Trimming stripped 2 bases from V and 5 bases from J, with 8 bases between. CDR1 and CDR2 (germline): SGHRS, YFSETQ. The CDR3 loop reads CASSLQDHNEQFF. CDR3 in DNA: TGCGCCAGCAGCTTACAGGATCACAATGAGCAGTTCTTC.

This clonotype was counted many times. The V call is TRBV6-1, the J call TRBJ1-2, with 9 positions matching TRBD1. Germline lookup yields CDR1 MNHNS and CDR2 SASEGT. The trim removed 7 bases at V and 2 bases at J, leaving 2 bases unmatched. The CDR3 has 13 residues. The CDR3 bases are TGTGCCAGCACAGACAGGGGGAACTATGGCTACACCTTC. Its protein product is CASTDRGNYGYTF.

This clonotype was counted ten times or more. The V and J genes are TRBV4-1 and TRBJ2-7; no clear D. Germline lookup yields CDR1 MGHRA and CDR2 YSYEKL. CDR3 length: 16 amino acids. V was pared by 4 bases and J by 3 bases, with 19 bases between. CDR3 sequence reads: CASSRYSTDPNYEQYF. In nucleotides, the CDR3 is TGCGCCAGCAGCCGCTACTCGACGGACCCCAACTACGAGCAGTACTTC.

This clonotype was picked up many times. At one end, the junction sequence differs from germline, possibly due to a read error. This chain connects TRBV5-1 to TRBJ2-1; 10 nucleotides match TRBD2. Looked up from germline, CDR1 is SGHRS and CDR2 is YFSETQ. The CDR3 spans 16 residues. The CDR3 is CASSVRAGGPASEQFF. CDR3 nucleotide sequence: TGTGCCAGCAGCGTCCGAGCGGGAGGGCCTGCCTCTGAGCAGTTCTTC.

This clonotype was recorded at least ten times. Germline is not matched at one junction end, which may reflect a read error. The CDR3 spells CASSGDVGELVF. The CDR3 nucleotides read TGTGCCAGCAGCGGCGATGTCGGGGAGCTGGTTTTT. The V gene is TRBV7-2, the J gene TRBJ2-2, with D perhaps matching TRBD2 (5 bases). This CDR3 is built from 12 residues. CDR1 is SGHTA, CDR2 FQGNSA, per germline.

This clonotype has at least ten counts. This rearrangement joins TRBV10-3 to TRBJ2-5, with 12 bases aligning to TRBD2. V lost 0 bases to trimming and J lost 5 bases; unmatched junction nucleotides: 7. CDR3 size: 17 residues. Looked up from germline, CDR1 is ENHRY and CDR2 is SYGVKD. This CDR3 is CAISESRTSGNFETQYF. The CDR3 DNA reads TGTGCCATCAGTGAGTCCCGGACTAGCGGGAATTTCGAGACCCAGTACTTC.

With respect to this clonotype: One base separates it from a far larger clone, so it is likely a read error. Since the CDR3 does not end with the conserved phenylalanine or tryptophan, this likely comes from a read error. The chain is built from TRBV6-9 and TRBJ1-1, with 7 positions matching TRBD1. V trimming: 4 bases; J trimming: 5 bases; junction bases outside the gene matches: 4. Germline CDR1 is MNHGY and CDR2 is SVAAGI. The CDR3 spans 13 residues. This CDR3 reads CASSSGTATEAFS. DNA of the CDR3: TGTGCCAGCAGTTCCGGGACAGCGACTGAAGCTTTCTCT.

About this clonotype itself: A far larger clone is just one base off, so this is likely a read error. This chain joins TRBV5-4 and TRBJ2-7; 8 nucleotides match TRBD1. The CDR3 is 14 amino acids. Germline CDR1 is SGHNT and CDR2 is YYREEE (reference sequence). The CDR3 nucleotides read TGTGTCAGCAGCGTAACAGGGGGACCCTACGAGCAGTACTTC. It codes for CVSSVTGGPYEQYF.

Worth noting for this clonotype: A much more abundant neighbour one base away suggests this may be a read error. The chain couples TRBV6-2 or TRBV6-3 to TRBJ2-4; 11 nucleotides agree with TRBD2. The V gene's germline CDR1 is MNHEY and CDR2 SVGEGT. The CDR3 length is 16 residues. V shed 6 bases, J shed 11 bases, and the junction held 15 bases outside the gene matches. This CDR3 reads CASSSLAGDDFRVQYF. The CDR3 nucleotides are TGTGCCAGCAGCTCACTAGCGGGAGACGATTTTCGCGTTCAGTACTTC.

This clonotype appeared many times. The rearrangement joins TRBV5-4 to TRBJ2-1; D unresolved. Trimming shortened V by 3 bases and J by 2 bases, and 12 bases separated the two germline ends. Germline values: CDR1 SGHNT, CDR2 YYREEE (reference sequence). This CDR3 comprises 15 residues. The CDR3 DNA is TGTGCCAGCAGCTCCGGCCCCACAACCTACAATGAGCAGTTCTTC. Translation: CASSSGPTTYNEQFF. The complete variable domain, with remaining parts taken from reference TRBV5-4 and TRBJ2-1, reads ETGVTQSPTHLIKTRGQQVTLRCSSQSGHNTVSWYQQALGQGPQFIFQYYREEENGRGNFPPRFSGLQFPNYSSELNVNALELDDSALYLCASSSGPTTYNEQFFGPGTRLTVL.

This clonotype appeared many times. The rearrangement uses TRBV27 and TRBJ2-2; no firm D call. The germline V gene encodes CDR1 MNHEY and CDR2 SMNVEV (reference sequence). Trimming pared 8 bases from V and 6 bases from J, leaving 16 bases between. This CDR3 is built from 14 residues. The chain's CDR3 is CASGKPRYSGELFF. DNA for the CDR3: TGTGCCAGCGGAAAACCCCGGTATTCCGGGGAGCTGTTTTTT.

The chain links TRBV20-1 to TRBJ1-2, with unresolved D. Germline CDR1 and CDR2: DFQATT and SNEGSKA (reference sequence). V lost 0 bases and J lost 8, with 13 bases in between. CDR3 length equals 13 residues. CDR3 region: CSARDGFEWGYTF. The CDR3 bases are TGCAGTGCTAGAGACGGATTCGAATGGGGCTACACCTTC.

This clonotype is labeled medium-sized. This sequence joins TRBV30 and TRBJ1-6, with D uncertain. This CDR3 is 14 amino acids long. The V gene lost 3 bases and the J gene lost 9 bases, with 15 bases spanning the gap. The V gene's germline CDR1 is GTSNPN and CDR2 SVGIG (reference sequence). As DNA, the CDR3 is TGTGCCTGGAGGCCTCGAGGAGAGCGTTCACCCCTCCACTTT. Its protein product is CAWRPRGERSPLHF. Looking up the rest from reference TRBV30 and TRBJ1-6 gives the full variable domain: SQTIHQWPATLVQPVGSPLSLECTVEGTSNPNLYWYRQAAGRGLQLLFYSVGIGQISSEVPQNLSASRPQDRQFILSSKKLLLSDSGFYLCAWRPRGERSPLHFGNGTRLTVT.

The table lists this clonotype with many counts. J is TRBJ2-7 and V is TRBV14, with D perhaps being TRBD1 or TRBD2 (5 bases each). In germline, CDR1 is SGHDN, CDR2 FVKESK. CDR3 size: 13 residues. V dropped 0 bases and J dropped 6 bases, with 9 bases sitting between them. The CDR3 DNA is TGTGCCAGCAGCCAAGATCCGGGGACCGAGCAGTACTTC. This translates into CASSQDPGTEQYF.

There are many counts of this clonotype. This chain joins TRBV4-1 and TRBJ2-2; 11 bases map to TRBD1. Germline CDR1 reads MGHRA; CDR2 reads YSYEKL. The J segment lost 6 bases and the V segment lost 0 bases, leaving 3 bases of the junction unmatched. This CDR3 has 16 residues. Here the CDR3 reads CASSQEGTGGPGELFF. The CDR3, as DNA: TGCGCCAGCAGCCAAGAGGGGACAGGGGGACCCGGGGAGCTGTTTTTT.

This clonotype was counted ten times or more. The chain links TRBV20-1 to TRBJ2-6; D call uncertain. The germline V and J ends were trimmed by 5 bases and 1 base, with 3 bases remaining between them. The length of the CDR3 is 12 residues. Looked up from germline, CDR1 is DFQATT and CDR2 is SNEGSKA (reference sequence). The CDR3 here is CSALSGANVLTF. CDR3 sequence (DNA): TGCAGTGCTCTTTCTGGGGCCAACGTCCTGACTTTC.

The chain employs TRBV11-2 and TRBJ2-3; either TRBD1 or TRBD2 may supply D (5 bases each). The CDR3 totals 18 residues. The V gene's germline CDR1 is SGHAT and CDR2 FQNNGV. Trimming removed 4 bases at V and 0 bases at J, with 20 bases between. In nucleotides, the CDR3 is TGTGCCAGCAGCTCACACCGCCCCCGGGGCCGGAGCACAGATACGCAGTATTTT. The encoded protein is CASSSHRPRGRSTDTQYF.

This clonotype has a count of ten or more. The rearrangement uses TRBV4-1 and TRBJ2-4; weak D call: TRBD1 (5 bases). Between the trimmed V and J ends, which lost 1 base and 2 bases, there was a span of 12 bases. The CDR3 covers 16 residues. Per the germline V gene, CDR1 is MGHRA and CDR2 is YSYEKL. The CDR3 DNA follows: TGCGCCAGCAGCCAAGGGGCAGGGATGACCAAAAACATTCAGTACTTC. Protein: CASSQGAGMTKNIQYF.

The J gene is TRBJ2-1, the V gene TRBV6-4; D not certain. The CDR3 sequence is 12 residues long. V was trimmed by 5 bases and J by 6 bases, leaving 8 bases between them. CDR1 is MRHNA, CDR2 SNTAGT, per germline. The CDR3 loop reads CASSYWVNEQFF. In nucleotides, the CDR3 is TGTGCCAGCAGTTACTGGGTCAATGAGCAGTTCTTC.

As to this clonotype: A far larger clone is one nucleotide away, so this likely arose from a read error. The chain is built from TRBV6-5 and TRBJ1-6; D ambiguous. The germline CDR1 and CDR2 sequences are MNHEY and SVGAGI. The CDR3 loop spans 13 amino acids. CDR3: CTSRITQSSPLHF. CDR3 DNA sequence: TGTACCAGCAGAATCACACAAAGCTCACCCCTCCACTTT.

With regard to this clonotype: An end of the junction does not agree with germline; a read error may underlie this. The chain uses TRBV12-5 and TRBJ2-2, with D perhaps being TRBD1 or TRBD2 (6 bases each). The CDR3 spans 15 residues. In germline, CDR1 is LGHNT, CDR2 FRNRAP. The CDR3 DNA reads TGTGCTAGTGGTTTCGGGAATAGCGGTAGGGGGGAGCTGTTCTTT. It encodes CASGFGNSGRGELFF.

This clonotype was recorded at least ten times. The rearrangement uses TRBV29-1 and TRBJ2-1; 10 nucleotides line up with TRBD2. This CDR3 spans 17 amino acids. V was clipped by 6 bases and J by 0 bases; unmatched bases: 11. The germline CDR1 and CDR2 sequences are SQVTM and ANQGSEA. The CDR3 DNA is TGCAGCGTCAGGGGGCTAGCGGGAGAAAGCTCCTACAATGAGCAGTTCTTC. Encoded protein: CSVRGLAGESSYNEQFF.

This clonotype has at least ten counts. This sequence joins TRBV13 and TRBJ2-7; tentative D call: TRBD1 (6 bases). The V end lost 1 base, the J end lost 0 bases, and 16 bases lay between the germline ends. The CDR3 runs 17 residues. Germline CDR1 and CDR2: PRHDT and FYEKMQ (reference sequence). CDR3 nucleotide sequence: TGTGCCAGCAGCTTAGAAGGTTTTGGACAGTCCTCCTACGAGCAGTACTTC. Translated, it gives CASSLEGFGQSSYEQYF.

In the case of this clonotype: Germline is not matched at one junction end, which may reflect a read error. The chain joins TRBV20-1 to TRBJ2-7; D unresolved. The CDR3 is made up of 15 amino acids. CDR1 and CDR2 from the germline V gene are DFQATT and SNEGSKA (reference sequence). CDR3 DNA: TGCAGGGCTAGACCCTACGACCGTGACTCGAACGAGCAGTACTTC. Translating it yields CRARPYDRDSNEQYF.

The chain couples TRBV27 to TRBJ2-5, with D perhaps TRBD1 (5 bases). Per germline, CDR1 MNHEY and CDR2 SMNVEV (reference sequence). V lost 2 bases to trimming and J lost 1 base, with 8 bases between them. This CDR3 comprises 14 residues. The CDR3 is CASSLQGIQETQYF. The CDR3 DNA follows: TGTGCCAGCAGTTTACAGGGAATCCAAGAGACCCAGTACTTC.